Listed below are T cell receptor beta chains from one sample, sequenced in a study of cytomegalovirus exposure and HLA in healthy donors. The table came from immunoSEQ multiplex PCR; TCRdb's copy has only in-frame clones and leaves some out. This sample lists some 51,000 clones; its ten largest clones have approximately 26%. Sequenced sample: PBMCs. These receptors all stem from a man aged 35 to 55 in good health and CMV-seropositive. The conserved cysteine and the conserved F or W are not part of the CDR3 here. Fields, in order: V gene, J gene, CDR3 protein.

>TRBV29-1|TRBJ2-7
SVAHREPYEQY
>TRBV18|TRBJ2-7
ASSSGTGYEQY
>TRBV29-1|TRBJ2-5
SVSRDYEETQY
>TRBV4-2|TRBJ2-7
ASSLAGTGNEQY
>TRBV2|TRBJ2-7
ASSEQGVGEQY
>TRBV30|TRBJ1-4
AWSLLSGGPEKLF
>TRBV18|TRBJ2-3
ASSPALGTDTQY
>TRBV27|TRBJ1-5
ASSLQGGQPQH
>TRBV5-1|TRBJ2-7
ASSPGLAGLSSYEQY
>TRBV29-1|TRBJ1-1
SVPGTGASNTEAF
>TRBV9|TRBJ2-7
ASSVATGGETYEQY
>TRBV7-3|TRBJ2-7
ASSLTGQGPYEQY
>TRBV7-2|TRBJ2-3
ASDEGLAGGTDTQY
>TRBV5-6|TRBJ2-6
AIGQLTSGANVLT
>TRBV27|TRBJ1-1
ASGLRGQTEAF
>TRBV27|TRBJ1-6
ASSLTGDNSPLH
>TRBV5-5|TRBJ2-7
ASSLVLAGDSYEQY
>TRBV6-5|TRBJ1-2
ASSYRGSGYGYT
>TRBV29-1|TRBJ1-4
SVLDRGEKLF
>TRBV7-9|TRBJ1-2
ASSPKRSTGGGHYGYT
>TRBV28|TRBJ2-5
ASSRQGAETQY
>TRBV6-5|TRBJ2-5
ASRSGWGALGEQY
>TRBV5-6|TRBJ2-3
ASSLRGTGTDTQY
>TRBV30|TRBJ1-1
AWSVHPTNTEAF